What follows describes a single T cell receptor (beta chain). This CDR3 contains 14 residues. With 2 bases removed from V and 5 bases from J, the gap between germline ends came to 12 bases. Looked up from germline, CDR1 is SGHTA and CDR2 is FQGNSA. The record originates from a study of blood T cell repertoires in COVID-19. Sequenced by immunoSEQ multiplex PCR; TCRdb stores in-frame clones only, minus some. The sample has some 200,000 clones, 84% seen once. Source material: peripheral blood. The clonotype originates from a human donor with acute or convalescent COVID-19. The donor label of this sample is uncertain. The V gene is TRBV7-2, the J gene TRBJ2-5, with a weak D call TRBD1 (5 bases). CDR3 sequence reads: CASSLQGSSETQYF. CDR3 nucleotide sequence: TGTGCCAGCAGCTTACAGGGAAGTAGTGAGACCCAGTACTTC. The whole variable domain, filled in from reference TRBV7-2 and TRBJ2-5, reads GAGVSQSPSNKVTEKGKDVELRCDPISGHTALYWYRQSLGQGLEFLIYFQGNSAPDKSGLPSDRFSAERTGGSVSTLTIQRTQQEDSAVYLCASSLQGSSETQYFGPGTRLLVL.